The present TCR beta chain was sequenced within a study of cytomegalovirus exposure and HLA in healthy donors. Study-level results: A later analysis reportedly identified an Asian-associated ancestry cluster as carrying fewer N-insertions than the roughly 700-donor mean. For presence/absence analyses, sequencing depth was assumed to be roughly uniform across donors. It was reported that TCR beta sequences correctly inferred the HLA-A and HLA-B alleles for most subjects. It was about 150 TCR beta chains that were listed as cytomegalovirus-associated.

The V segment lost 4 bases and the J segment 6 bases; nucleotides outside the gene matches: 8. The CDR3 runs to 16 residues. Germline CDR1 ENHRY, CDR2 SYGVKD. To note about this clone: Its specificity is unknown.

This PCR relied on a set of 60 Vbeta primers and 13 Jbeta primers. The assay was immunoSEQ multiplex PCR, and TCRdb's table has in-frame clones only and misses some. Of some 220,000 clones in the sample, roughly 91% are singletons; the top ten hold approximately 1%. The sequenced material came from PBMCs. The clonotype comes from a woman aged 18-29 years in good health and CMV-seronegative. This chain connects TRBV10-3 to TRBJ2-1; TRBD2 matches 11 bases. The CDR3 DNA sequence: TGTGCCATCAGTGCCTCACTAGCGGGAGTAAGCAATGAGCAGTTCTTC. Translation: CAISASLAGVSNEQFF.